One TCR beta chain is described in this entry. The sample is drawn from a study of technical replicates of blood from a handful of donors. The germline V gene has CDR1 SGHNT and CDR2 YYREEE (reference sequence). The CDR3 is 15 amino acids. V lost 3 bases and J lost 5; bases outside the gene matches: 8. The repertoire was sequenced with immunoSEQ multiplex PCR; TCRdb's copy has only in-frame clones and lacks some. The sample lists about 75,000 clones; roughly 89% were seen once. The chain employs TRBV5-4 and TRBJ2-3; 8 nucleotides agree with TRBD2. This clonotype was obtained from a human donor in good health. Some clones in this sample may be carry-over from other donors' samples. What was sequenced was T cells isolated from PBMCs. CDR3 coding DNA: TGTGCCAGCAGCTCGGGGGGGTGGCAGGAAGATACGCAGTATTTT. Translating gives CASSSGGWQEDTQYF.